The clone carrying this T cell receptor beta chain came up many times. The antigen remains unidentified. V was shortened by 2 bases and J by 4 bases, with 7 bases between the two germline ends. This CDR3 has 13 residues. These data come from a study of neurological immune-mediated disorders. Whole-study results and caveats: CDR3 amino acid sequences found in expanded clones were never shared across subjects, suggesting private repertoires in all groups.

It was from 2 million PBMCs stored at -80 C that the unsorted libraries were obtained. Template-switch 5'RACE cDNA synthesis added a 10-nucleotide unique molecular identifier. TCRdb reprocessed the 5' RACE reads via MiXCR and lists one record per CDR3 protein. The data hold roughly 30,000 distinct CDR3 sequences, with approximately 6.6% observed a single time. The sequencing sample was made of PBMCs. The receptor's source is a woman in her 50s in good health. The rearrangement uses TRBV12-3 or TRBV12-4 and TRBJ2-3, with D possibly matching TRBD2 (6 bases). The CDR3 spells CASSLSGADTQYF. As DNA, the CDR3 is TGTGCCAGCAGTTTATCGGGGGCAGATACGCAGTATTTT.